Many counts were recorded for the clone carrying this T cell receptor (beta chain). Its antigen is unidentified. A TCRbeta library incorporating unique molecular identifiers was prepared. TCRdb called the PCR reads again in MiXCR, with one record for every CDR3 protein. The sample includes about 130,000 distinct CDR3 sequences, about 9.9% seen only once; the top ten take about 25%. This record belongs to a study of T-cell reconstitution after alpha-beta-depleted transplantation in children. Study-wide results and caveats: Surviving recipient cells, namely T cells and thymic progenitors, were the source of high day-60 TCRbeta diversity in some patients. From newly produced T cells came most of the T-cell counts and diversity one year after transplant.

The V gene lost 2 bases and the J gene lost 0 bases, with 11 bases spanning the gap. CDR1 is MNHEY, CDR2 SVGEGT, per germline. This CDR3 is 15 amino acids long. The sequencing here drew on PBMCs, mostly from graft donor cells, taken 180 days after TCRalphabeta/CD19-depleted stem cell transplant. This rearrangement joins TRBV6-2 or TRBV6-3 to TRBJ2-7, with D perhaps TRBD1 (6 bases). This TCR came from a girl under three years old who had a stem cell transplant for combined immunodeficiency, so the T cells may come from the graft donor. The CDR3 DNA reads TGTGCCAGCAGTTACCGGGACACTTACTCCTACGAGCAGTACTTC. Amino acids: CASSYRDTYSYEQYF.